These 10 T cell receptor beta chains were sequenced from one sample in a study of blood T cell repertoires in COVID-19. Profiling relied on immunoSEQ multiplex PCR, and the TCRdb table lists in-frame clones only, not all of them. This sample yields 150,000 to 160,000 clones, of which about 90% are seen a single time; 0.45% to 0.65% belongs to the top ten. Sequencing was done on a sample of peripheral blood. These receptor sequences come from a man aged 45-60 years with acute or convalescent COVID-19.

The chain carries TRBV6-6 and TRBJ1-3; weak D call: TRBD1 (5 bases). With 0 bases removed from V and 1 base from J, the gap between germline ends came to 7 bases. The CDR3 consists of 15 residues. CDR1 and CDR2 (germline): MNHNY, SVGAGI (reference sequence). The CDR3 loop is CASSYSDRSGNTIYF. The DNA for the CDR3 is TGTGCCAGCAGTTACTCCGACAGATCTGGAAACACCATATATTTT.

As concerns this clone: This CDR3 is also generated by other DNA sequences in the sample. CDR3 bases: TGTGCCAGCAGCTTAGGGGGTGTGGGAGGTGGGGAGACCCAGTACTTC. It codes for CASSLGGVGGGETQYF. The chain carries TRBV7-3 and TRBJ2-5, with D possibly matching TRBD2 (6 bases). Germline V gene sequence: CDR1 SGHTA, CDR2 FQGTGA. The ends were cut back, 2 bases at V and 5 bases at J, with 18 bases in the middle. The CDR3 runs to 16 residues.

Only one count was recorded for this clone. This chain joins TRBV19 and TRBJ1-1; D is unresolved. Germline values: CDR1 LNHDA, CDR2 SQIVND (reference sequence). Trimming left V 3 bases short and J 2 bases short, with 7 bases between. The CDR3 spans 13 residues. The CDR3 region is CASSIFSNTEAFF. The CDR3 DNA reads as TGTGCCAGTAGTATTTTTAGCAACACTGAAGCTTTCTTT.

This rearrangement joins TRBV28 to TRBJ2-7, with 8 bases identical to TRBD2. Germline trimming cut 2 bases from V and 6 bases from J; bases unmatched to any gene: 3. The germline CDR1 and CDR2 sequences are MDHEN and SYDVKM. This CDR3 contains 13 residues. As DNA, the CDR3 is TGTGCCAGCAGTTTAGCGGGAGGCTCCGAGCAGTACTTC. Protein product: CASSLAGGSEQYF.

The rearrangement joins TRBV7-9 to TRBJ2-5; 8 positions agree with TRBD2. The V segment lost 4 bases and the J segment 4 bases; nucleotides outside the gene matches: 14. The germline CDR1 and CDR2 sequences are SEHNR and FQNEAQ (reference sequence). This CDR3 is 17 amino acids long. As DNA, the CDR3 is TGTGCCAGCAGCTGGGGACTAGTAACCTCCCAGGGAGAGACCCAGTACTTC. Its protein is CASSWGLVTSQGETQYF.

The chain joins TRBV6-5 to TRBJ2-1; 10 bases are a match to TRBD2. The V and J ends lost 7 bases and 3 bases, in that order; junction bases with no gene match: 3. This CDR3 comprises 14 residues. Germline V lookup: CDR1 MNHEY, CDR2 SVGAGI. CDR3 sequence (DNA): TGTGCCAGCACGCTAGCGGGAGTCTACAATGAGCAGTTCTTC. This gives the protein CASTLAGVYNEQFF.

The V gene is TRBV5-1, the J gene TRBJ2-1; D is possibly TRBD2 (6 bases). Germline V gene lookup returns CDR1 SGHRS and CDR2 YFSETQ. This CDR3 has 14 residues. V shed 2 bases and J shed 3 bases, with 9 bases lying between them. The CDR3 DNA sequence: TGCGCCAGCAGCTTTTCTAGCGACTACAATGAGCAGTTCTTC. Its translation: CASSFSSDYNEQFF.

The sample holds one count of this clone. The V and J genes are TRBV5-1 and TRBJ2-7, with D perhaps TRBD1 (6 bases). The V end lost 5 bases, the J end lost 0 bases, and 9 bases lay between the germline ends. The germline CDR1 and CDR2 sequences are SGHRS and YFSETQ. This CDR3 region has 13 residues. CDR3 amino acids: CASRGAGSYEQYF. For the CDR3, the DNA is TGCGCCAGCAGGGGGGCCGGCTCCTACGAGCAGTACTTC.

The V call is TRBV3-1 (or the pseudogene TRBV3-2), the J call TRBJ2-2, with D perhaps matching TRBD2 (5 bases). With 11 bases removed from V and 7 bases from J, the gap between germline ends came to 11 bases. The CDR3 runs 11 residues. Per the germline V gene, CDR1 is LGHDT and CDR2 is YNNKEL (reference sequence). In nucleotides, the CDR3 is TGTGCCTCTACCGGGGACGGGGAGCTGTTTTTT. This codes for CASTGDGELFF.

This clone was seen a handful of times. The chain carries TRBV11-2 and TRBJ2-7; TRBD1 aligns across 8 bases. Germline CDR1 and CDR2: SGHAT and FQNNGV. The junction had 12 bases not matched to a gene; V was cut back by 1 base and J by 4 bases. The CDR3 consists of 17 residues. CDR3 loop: CASSLVVSSGGYYEQYF. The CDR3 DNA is TGTGCCAGCAGCTTAGTCGTCAGTTCAGGGGGCTATTACGAGCAGTACTTC.